This section outlines one T cell receptor (beta chain) sequence together with its context. With 60 Vbeta and 13 Jbeta primers, the PCR was carried out. TCRdb's table, derived via immunoSEQ multiplex PCR, lists solely in-frame clones and lacks some. Here the sample spans more than 95,000 clones, 83% being singletons. The data stem from a study of cytomegalovirus exposure and HLA in healthy donors. Sequenced sample: PBMCs. The sequence was collected from a woman aged 40 to 50 in good health and CMV-seropositive.

CDR3 amino acids: CASSLGGPNGELFF. The CDR3 DNA sequence: TGTGCCAGCAGTTTAGGAGGGCCTAACGGGGAGCTGTTTTTT. The V and J genes are TRBV27 and TRBJ2-2, with a possible D match to TRBD2 (6 bases). From germline, CDR1 is MNHEY and CDR2 SMNVEV (reference sequence). The CDR3 is 14 residues long. V was clipped by 2 bases and J by 7 bases, with 11 bases between them.